This TCR beta chain emerged from a study of T cells in Graves' hyperthyroidism and ophthalmopathy. Study-wide background: Peripheral blood collection took place at initial diagnosis, before any treatment. Study results and limitations: Ophthalmopathy got predicted by the model a median about 6.5 months before its onset. Blood also contained most expanded thyroid clonotypes above 0.001.

The patients, who ranged from 18 to 65 in age, presented with newly diagnosed hyperthyroidism lasting under 2 months. RNA transcripts served as the template for amplifying TCR beta CDR3 regions. First-round RT-PCR targeting the TCR CDR3 was performed with the HTBI primer set. MiXCR was run by TCRdb on the multiplex PCR reads, yielding one entry per CDR3 protein. The sample includes more than 75,000 distinct CDR3 sequences, roughly 49% seen only once; the top ten take roughly 29%. On this clonotype: The antigen is unknown.

Germline V gives CDR1 DFQATT, CDR2 SNEGSKA (reference sequence). Trimming took off 5 bases at V and 2 bases at J, with 19 bases between the two ends. The length of the CDR3 is 15 residues. Sequenced: blood. The chain employs TRBV20-1 and TRBJ2-7; D is unresolved. The TCR sequence derives from a woman aged 40 to 55 with Graves' hyperthyroidism. The CDR3, as DNA: TGCAGTGCTGAGGTCGTACTAAGGGCGACCTACGAGCAGTACTTC. This codes for CSAEVVLRATYEQYF.